The T cell receptor (beta chain) described here comes from a study of graft-versus-host responses after intestinal transplantation. Study-level background: Those transplanted obtained multivisceral, liver-intestinal, or isolated intestinal grafts. All recipients got anti-thymocyte globulin induction, then tacrolimus and steroids for 2 to 4 years.

V shed 0 bases and J 2 bases; nucleotides not matched to a gene: 10. CDR1 SGDLS and CDR2 YYNGEE come from the germline V gene. The CDR3 contains 19 residues. As to this clone: No antigen is known for it.

Profiling relied on immunoSEQ multiplex PCR, and the TCRdb table lists in-frame clones only, not all of them. The table includes about 110,000 clones, 85% to 95% detected once. The clonotype originates from a human donor who was the organ donor for an intestinal transplant. The specimen was unstimulated CD8+ T cells sorted from spleen or lymph node cells, collected before transplant. The chain combines TRBV9 with TRBJ2-2; 10 bases agree with TRBD2. The CDR3 loop reads CASSVGTGGLAANTGELFF. Written as DNA, the CDR3 is TGTGCCAGCAGCGTAGGAACAGGCGGACTAGCGGCCAACACCGGGGAGCTGTTTTTT.